This is a list of T cell receptor beta chains from one sample in a study of a mutant IDH1 vaccine in newly diagnosed glioma. Clones were sequenced by immunoSEQ multiplex PCR, and TCRdb holds only the in-frame ones, with some missing. The sample shows about 32,000 clones, approximately 78% of them seen only once. Which antigens these TCRs recognize remains unknown. The material sequenced was PBMCs, taken from a glioma patient whose treatment included an IDH1 peptide vaccine. The receptor set was obtained from a woman younger than 30 with glioma. The CDR3 runs from the conserved cysteine through the conserved F or W. Each record gives: CDR3 protein, CDR3 DNA, D gene, V gene, clone size, J gene. D genes are given only for firm matches. Clone size is given for some rows only: seen once, a few or many times, or a class if the clone is expanded.

cdr3_aa: CATSRALGYEQYF; cdr3_nt: TGTGCCACCAGCAGGGCTCTCGGGTACGAGCAGTACTTC; d_call: .; v_call: TRBV15; clone_size: .; j_call: TRBJ2-7
cdr3_aa: CASSHMELDEKLFF; cdr3_nt: TGTGCCAGCAGCCATATGGAGCTGGATGAAAAACTGTTTTTT; d_call: .; v_call: TRBV14; clone_size: .; j_call: TRBJ1-4
cdr3_aa: CASSVSPGDQETQYF; cdr3_nt: TGTGCCAGCAGCGTAAGTCCGGGGGACCAAGAGACCCAGTACTTC; d_call: .; v_call: TRBV9; clone_size: .; j_call: TRBJ2-5
cdr3_aa: CASSETGYSTEAFF; cdr3_nt: TGTGCCAGCAGTGAGACAGGCTACAGCACTGAAGCTTTCTTT; d_call: .; v_call: TRBV25-1; clone_size: few; j_call: TRBJ1-1
cdr3_aa: CASSAESTNEKLFF; cdr3_nt: TGTGCCAGCAGTGCAGAGAGTACTAATGAAAAACTGTTTTTT; d_call: .; v_call: TRBV25-1; clone_size: .; j_call: TRBJ1-4
cdr3_aa: CASRTGPGELFF; cdr3_nt: TGTGCCAGCAGGACAGGGCCCGGGGAGCTGTTTTTT; d_call: TRBD1; v_call: TRBV2; clone_size: .; j_call: TRBJ2-2
cdr3_aa: CASSYSGLSNQPQHF; cdr3_nt: TGTGCCAGCAGTTACTCGGGGCTTAGCAATCAGCCCCAGCATTTT; d_call: .; v_call: TRBV6-5; clone_size: .; j_call: TRBJ1-5
cdr3_aa: CASSFGLAGVGNIQYF; cdr3_nt: TGTGCCAGTAGTTTTGGACTAGCGGGAGTCGGAAACATTCAGTACTTC; d_call: TRBD2; v_call: TRBV19; clone_size: .; j_call: TRBJ2-4
cdr3_aa: CASSYPDRDQPQHF; cdr3_nt: TGTGCCAGCTCGTACCCGGACAGGGATCAGCCCCAGCATTTT; d_call: TRBD1; v_call: TRBV28; clone_size: .; j_call: TRBJ1-5
cdr3_aa: CASRELAGGPSNEQFF; cdr3_nt: TGTGCCAGCAGGGAACTAGCGGGGGGGCCTAGCAATGAGCAGTTCTTC; d_call: TRBD2; v_call: TRBV5-8; clone_size: few; j_call: TRBJ2-1
cdr3_aa: CSASNPVEAFF; cdr3_nt: TGCAGTGCTTCCAACCCCGTGGAAGCTTTCTTT; d_call: .; v_call: TRBV20-1; clone_size: once; j_call: TRBJ1-1
cdr3_aa: CAISDHGTGGNEQFF; cdr3_nt: TGTGCCATCAGTGACCACGGGACAGGGGGGAATGAGCAGTTCTTC; d_call: TRBD1; v_call: TRBV10-3; clone_size: .; j_call: TRBJ2-1
cdr3_aa: CASSEVITAVYDPPQHF; cdr3_nt: TGTGCCAGCAGTGAAGTGATAACGGCAGTTTATGATCCGCCCCAGCATTTT; d_call: .; v_call: TRBV6-1; clone_size: .; j_call: TRBJ1-5
cdr3_aa: CASRGDRNNEQFF; cdr3_nt: TGTGCCAGCAGAGGGGACCGAAACAATGAGCAGTTCTTC; d_call: .; v_call: TRBV5-8; clone_size: .; j_call: TRBJ2-1
cdr3_aa: CASSQAAGTNTGELFF; cdr3_nt: TGTGCCAGCAGCCAAGCGGCGGGCACCAACACCGGGGAGCTGTTTTTT; d_call: .; v_call: TRBV4-2; clone_size: .; j_call: TRBJ2-2
cdr3_aa: CASSLATGDGNTIYF; cdr3_nt: TGCGCCAGCAGCTTGGCAACAGGGGATGGAAACACCATATATTTT; d_call: TRBD1; v_call: TRBV5-1; clone_size: .; j_call: TRBJ1-3
cdr3_aa: CASSGGPENIQYF; cdr3_nt: TGCGCCAGCAGCGGGGGTCCTGAAAACATTCAGTACTTC; d_call: .; v_call: TRBV5-1; clone_size: .; j_call: TRBJ2-4
cdr3_aa: CAWSGGLAGGNTDTQYF; cdr3_nt: TGTGCCTGGAGTGGGGGACTAGCGGGGGGTAACACAGATACGCAGTATTTT; d_call: TRBD2; v_call: TRBV30; clone_size: .; j_call: TRBJ2-3
cdr3_aa: CASSFTARPYEQYF; cdr3_nt: TGTGCCAGCAGTTTTACAGCTAGACCCTACGAGCAGTACTTC; d_call: .; v_call: TRBV6-5; clone_size: .; j_call: TRBJ2-7
cdr3_aa: CATSRGDRAKEKETQYF; cdr3_nt: TGTGCCACCAGCAGAGGGGACAGGGCGAAGGAAAAAGAGACCCAGTACTTC; d_call: TRBD1; v_call: TRBV15; clone_size: .; j_call: TRBJ2-5
cdr3_aa: CASSSTGVENYGYTF; cdr3_nt: TGTGCCAGCAGCAGTACAGGGGTGGAGAACTATGGCTACACCTTC; d_call: TRBD1; v_call: TRBV6-6; clone_size: .; j_call: TRBJ1-2
cdr3_aa: CASNPAPAGGYTF; cdr3_nt: TGTGCCAGCAACCCCGCCCCCGCGGGGGGCTACACCTTC; d_call: .; v_call: TRBV6-5; clone_size: .; j_call: TRBJ1-2
cdr3_aa: CASSTGQGAQPQHF; cdr3_nt: TGCGCCAGCAGCACAGGACAGGGGGCCCAGCCCCAGCATTTT; d_call: TRBD1; v_call: TRBV5-1; clone_size: .; j_call: TRBJ1-5
cdr3_aa: CAWSSALSPLHF; cdr3_nt: TGTGCCTGGAGTTCCGCCCTGTCACCCCTCCACTTT; d_call: .; v_call: TRBV30; clone_size: .; j_call: TRBJ1-6
cdr3_aa: CASSGTNNEQFF; cdr3_nt: TGCGCCAGCAGTGGGACAAACAATGAGCAGTTCTTC; d_call: .; v_call: TRBV10-2; clone_size: .; j_call: TRBJ2-1
cdr3_aa: CASSLGTGKSTEAFF; cdr3_nt: TGTGCCAGCAGCCTGGGGACAGGGAAGAGCACTGAAGCTTTCTTT; d_call: TRBD1; v_call: TRBV7-2; clone_size: .; j_call: TRBJ1-1
cdr3_aa: CASSSQYRASTGELFF; cdr3_nt: TGTGCCAGCAGCTCTCAATACAGGGCTTCCACCGGGGAGCTGTTTTTT; d_call: .; v_call: TRBV5-8; clone_size: .; j_call: TRBJ2-2
cdr3_aa: CASSEAHGGPGHYNYGYTF; cdr3_nt: TGTGCCAGCAGTGAAGCCCACGGCGGGCCTGGCCACTATAACTATGGCTACACCTTC; d_call: .; v_call: TRBV2; clone_size: .; j_call: TRBJ1-2
cdr3_aa: CASSDGTSLVGEQFF; cdr3_nt: TGTGCCAGCAGTGACGGGACTAGCTTGGTCGGTGAGCAGTTCTTC; d_call: TRBD2; v_call: TRBV2; clone_size: .; j_call: TRBJ2-1
cdr3_aa: CASSPGTANQPQHF; cdr3_nt: TGTGCCAGCTCACCCGGGACAGCTAATCAGCCCCAGCATTTT; d_call: TRBD1; v_call: TRBV18; clone_size: .; j_call: TRBJ1-5
cdr3_aa: CASSLGGGGNEKLFF; cdr3_nt: TGTGCCAGCAGTTTGGGCGGGGGCGGTAATGAAAAACTGTTTTTT; d_call: .; v_call: TRBV28; clone_size: .; j_call: TRBJ1-4
cdr3_aa: CASSLGQLIGGYTF; cdr3_nt: TGCGCCAGCAGCTTGGGACAATTAATAGGTGGCTACACCTTC; d_call: .; v_call: TRBV5-1; clone_size: .; j_call: TRBJ1-2
cdr3_aa: CASSLAGGGTYNEQFF; cdr3_nt: TGCGCCAGCAGCTTGGCCGGGGGGGGGACCTACAATGAGCAGTTCTTC; d_call: TRBD2; v_call: TRBV5-1; clone_size: .; j_call: TRBJ2-1
cdr3_aa: CASSRITGGGNSPLHF; cdr3_nt: TGTGCCAGCAGTCGAATTACAGGGGGCGGTAATTCACCCCTCCACTTT; d_call: TRBD1; v_call: TRBV27; clone_size: .; j_call: TRBJ1-6
cdr3_aa: CAWRTGGDTQYF; cdr3_nt: TGTGCCTGGAGGACAGGGGGAGATACGCAGTATTTT; d_call: TRBD1; v_call: TRBV30; clone_size: .; j_call: TRBJ2-3
cdr3_aa: CASSPLYEGGLFF; cdr3_nt: TGTGCCAGCTCACCACTGTACGAGGGAGGACTGTTTTTT; d_call: .; v_call: TRBV18; clone_size: .; j_call: TRBJ1-4
cdr3_aa: CASSLGVGNEQFF; cdr3_nt: TGTGCCAGCAGCTTGGGCGTCGGCAATGAGCAGTTCTTC; d_call: .; v_call: TRBV5-4; clone_size: .; j_call: TRBJ2-1
cdr3_aa: CASTQGIGGELFF; cdr3_nt: TGTGCCAGTACACAGGGGATAGGGGGGGAGCTGTTTTTT; d_call: TRBD1; v_call: TRBV19; clone_size: .; j_call: TRBJ2-2
cdr3_aa: CASSEDYPAYEQYF; cdr3_nt: TGTGCCAGCAGCGAGGACTACCCCGCCTACGAGCAGTACTTC; d_call: .; v_call: TRBV11-1; clone_size: .; j_call: TRBJ2-7
cdr3_aa: CASSGRKGETDTQYF; cdr3_nt: TGCGCCAGCAGCGGACGGAAGGGAGAAACAGATACGCAGTATTTT; d_call: .; v_call: TRBV5-1; clone_size: few; j_call: TRBJ2-3
cdr3_aa: CASSPRTAEAFF; cdr3_nt: TGTGCCAGCAGCCCTCGCACAGCTGAAGCTTTCTTT; d_call: .; v_call: TRBV11-3; clone_size: .; j_call: TRBJ1-1
cdr3_aa: CASSSLAYNEQFF; cdr3_nt: TGTGCCAGCAGTTCGCTGGCCTACAATGAGCAGTTCTTC; d_call: .; v_call: TRBV27; clone_size: .; j_call: TRBJ2-1
cdr3_aa: CASSQGGPQHF; cdr3_nt: TGTGCCAGCAGCCAAGGCGGGCCCCAGCATTTT; d_call: .; v_call: TRBV4-2; clone_size: .; j_call: TRBJ1-5
cdr3_aa: CASSPTVGRGSYNEQFF; cdr3_nt: TGTGCCAGCAGCCCCACAGTCGGGCGGGGCTCCTACAATGAGCAGTTCTTC; d_call: .; v_call: TRBV7-9; clone_size: .; j_call: TRBJ2-1
cdr3_aa: CASSLGLARYEQYF; cdr3_nt: TGTGCCAGCAGCTTGGGACTAGCTCGCTACGAGCAGTACTTC; d_call: TRBD2; v_call: TRBV5-4; clone_size: .; j_call: TRBJ2-7
cdr3_aa: CASSFSGPGNEQFF; cdr3_nt: TGCGCCAGCAGCTTCTCGGGGCCGGGGAATGAGCAGTTCTTC; d_call: .; v_call: TRBV5-1; clone_size: .; j_call: TRBJ2-1
cdr3_aa: CASSLGFDTRSGNTIYF; cdr3_nt: TGTGCCAGCAGCTTAGGTTTTGACACACGCTCTGGAAACACCATATATTTT; d_call: .; v_call: TRBV7-6; clone_size: .; j_call: TRBJ1-3
cdr3_aa: CATSRDLTDANTEAFF; cdr3_nt: TGTGCCACCAGCAGAGACCTGACAGACGCGAACACTGAAGCTTTCTTT; d_call: .; v_call: TRBV15; clone_size: .; j_call: TRBJ1-1
cdr3_aa: CASSLPGQGDTEAFF; cdr3_nt: TGTGCCAGCAGTTTGCCGGGACAGGGAGACACTGAAGCTTTCTTT; d_call: TRBD1; v_call: TRBV28; clone_size: few; j_call: TRBJ1-1
cdr3_aa: CASRDGTGGLTNEKLFF; cdr3_nt: TGTGCCAGCAGAGACGGGACAGGGGGTTTGACTAATGAAAAACTGTTTTTT; d_call: TRBD1; v_call: TRBV7-6; clone_size: .; j_call: TRBJ1-4
cdr3_aa: CASNRDRGNSATDTQYF; cdr3_nt: TGTGCCAGCAACCGGGACAGGGGGAATAGCGCTACAGATACGCAGTATTTT; d_call: TRBD1; v_call: TRBV5-6; clone_size: .; j_call: TRBJ2-3
cdr3_aa: CASNPKTGGHQPQHF; cdr3_nt: TGTGCCAGTAATCCAAAGACAGGGGGGCATCAGCCCCAGCATTTT; d_call: TRBD1; v_call: TRBV19; clone_size: .; j_call: TRBJ1-5
cdr3_aa: CASSFGLAEQFF; cdr3_nt: TGTGCCAGCAGCTTCGGACTAGCGGAGCAGTTCTTC; d_call: TRBD2; v_call: TRBV5-6; clone_size: .; j_call: TRBJ2-1